This T cell receptor beta chain was retrieved from a study of blood T cells in healthy people across ages. Broader study findings: Lack of knowledge of donor CMV status possibly confounded expanded clonotype changes.

This clonotype was found a few times. Its target is unknown. This CDR3 region has 13 residues. From germline, CDR1 is SGHTA and CDR2 FQGNSA. V lost 3 bases and J lost 4, with 9 bases in between. It was with a sample-barcoded 5' primer and a J-beta primer mix that a second PCR of roughly 7 to 12 cycles was run. In TCRdb, the 5' RACE reads were re-called with MiXCR into one record per CDR3 protein. Among 1.5 million to 2 million distinct CDR3 sequences listed, about 28% were seen once. The receptor's source is a woman aged 30 to 39 in good health. The chain joins TRBV7-2 to TRBJ2-5; possibly TRBD2 for D (5 bases). Sequencing input: blood. The CDR3 sequence is CASSFGAGETQYF. CDR3 DNA sequence: TGTGCCAGCAGCTTCGGTGCGGGAGAGACCCAGTACTTC.